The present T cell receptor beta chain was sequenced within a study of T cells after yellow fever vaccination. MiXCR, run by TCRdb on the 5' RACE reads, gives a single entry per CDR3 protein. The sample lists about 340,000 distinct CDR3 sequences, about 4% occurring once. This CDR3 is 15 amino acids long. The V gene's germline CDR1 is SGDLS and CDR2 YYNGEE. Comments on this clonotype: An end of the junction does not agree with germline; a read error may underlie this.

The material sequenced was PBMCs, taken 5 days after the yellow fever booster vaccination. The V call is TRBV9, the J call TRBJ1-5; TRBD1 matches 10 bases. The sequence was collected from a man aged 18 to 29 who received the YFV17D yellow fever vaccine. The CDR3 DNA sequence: TGTGCCAGCACCGTAGGGACAGGGGCGGGTCAGCCCCAGCATTTT. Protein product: CASTVGTGAGQPQHF. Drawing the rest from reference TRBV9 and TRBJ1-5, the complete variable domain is DSGVTQTPKHLITATGQRVTLRCSPRSGDLSVYWYQQSLDQGLQFLIQYYNGEERAKGNILERFSAQQFPDLHSELNLSSLELGDSALYFCASTVGTGAGQPQHFGDGTRLSIL.